These 31 T cell receptor beta chains came from one sample sequenced in a study of T cells in tuberculosis (dated by TCRdb to the late 2010s). The intended sense of this specimen's time point label: new active TB diagnosis, blood taken before or within 7 days of starting treatment. The library was produced with the immunoSEQ multiplex PCR assay. The table comes from immuneACCESS by way of TCRdb, which keeps in-frame sequences with V and J called. Part of the clones is missing from these tables; in studies checked, under half for an unresolved V gene and the rest for unknown reasons. The sample table shows approximately 31,000 clones, and 86% are seen once. The ten biggest clones cover 4.5% to 6.5% of the sample. Specimen: PBMCs, collected at tuberculosis diagnosis. The receptors stem from an adult with tuberculosis.

The CDR3 region is CATSSRRTSGGGYNEQFF. CDR3 bases: TGTGCCACCAGCAGTCGGAGGACTAGCGGGGGGGGTTACAATGAGCAGTTCTTC. The chain employs TRBV15 and TRBJ2-1; TRBD2 matches at 15 bases. This CDR3 contains 18 residues. The V and J ends lost 3 bases and 4 bases, in that order; junction bases with no gene match: 7. Germline CDR1 is LNHNV and CDR2 is YYDKDF (reference sequence).

V gene TRBV2 combines with J gene TRBJ2-3; 9 nucleotides align to TRBD2. V gave up 7 bases and J gave up 1 base; unmatched junction bases: 9. The CDR3 is 16 residues long. Per germline, CDR1 SNHLY and CDR2 FYNNEI. CDR3 coding DNA: TGTGCCAGCATTTATCCTATAGCGGGGGGCACAGATACGCAGTATTTT. It specifies CASIYPIAGGTDTQYF. The full variable domain, rest sourced from reference TRBV2 and TRBJ2-3, is EPEVTQTPSHQVTQMGQEVILRCVPISNHLYFYWYRQILGQKVEFLVSFYNNEISEKSEIFDDQFSVERPDGSNFTLKIRSTKLEDSAMYFCASIYPIAGGTDTQYFGPGTRLTVL.

This rearrangement joins TRBV7-3 to TRBJ2-5; perhaps TRBD1 as D (5 bases). Germline V gene lookup returns CDR1 SGHTA and CDR2 FQGTGA. The germline V and J ends were trimmed by 5 bases and 1 base, with 14 bases remaining between them. This CDR3 contains 15 residues. The chain's CDR3 is CASSTSWGPQETQYF. As DNA, the CDR3 is TGTGCCAGCAGCACCTCTTGGGGCCCCCAAGAGACCCAGTACTTC.

The J gene is TRBJ1-4, the V gene TRBV5-1; TRBD1 might be the D (5 bases). CDR3 length: 14 residues. The V and J ends lost 0 bases and 5 bases respectively, with 8 bases between them. Germline CDR1 is SGHRS and CDR2 is YFSETQ. The CDR3 DNA follows: TGCGCCAGCAGCTTGGGACAGACAAATGAAAAACTGTTTTTT. Translation gives CASSLGQTNEKLFF. Drawing the rest from reference TRBV5-1 and TRBJ1-4, the complete variable domain is KAGVTQTPRYLIKTRGQQVTLSCSPISGHRSVSWYQQTPGQGLQFLFEYFSETQRNKGNFPGRFSGRQFSNSRSEMNVSTLELGDSALYLCASSLGQTNEKLFFGSGTQLSVL.

V usage is TRBV10-1 and J usage is TRBJ1-3; TRBD1 matches at 7 bases. V lost 10 bases, J lost 6 bases, and 12 bases stayed unmatched. CDR3 length equals 14 residues. The germline V gene has CDR1 WNHNN and CDR2 SYGVQD (reference sequence). The CDR3, as DNA: TGCGCCAAAGAACAGGGGAAGGGACCAAACACCATATATTTT. Translating gives CAKEQGKGPNTIYF.

The V gene is TRBV19, the J gene TRBJ2-1; tentatively, D is TRBD2 (5 bases). The CDR3 totals 16 residues. Between the trimmed V and J ends, which lost 3 bases and 0 bases, there was a span of 12 bases. Germline CDR1 and CDR2: LNHDA and SQIVND (reference sequence). The CDR3 loop is CASSIQRMSSYNEQFF. The CDR3 coding sequence is TGTGCCAGTAGTATCCAGCGGATGAGCTCCTACAATGAGCAGTTCTTC. Full variable domain (rest looked up from reference TRBV19 and TRBJ2-1): DGGITQSPKYLFRKEGQNVTLSCEQNLNHDAMYWYRQDPGQGLRLIYYSQIVNDFQKGDIAEGYSVSREKKESFPLTVTSAQKNPTAFYLCASSIQRMSSYNEQFFGPGTRLTVL.

The chain couples TRBV5-1 to TRBJ1-4; D not certain. This CDR3 region has 12 residues. Germline V gene lookup returns CDR1 SGHRS and CDR2 YFSETQ. V was clipped by 6 bases and J by 5 bases, with 8 bases between them. The CDR3 loop is CASTSGNEKLFF. The CDR3 nucleotides read TGCGCCAGCACTTCGGGAAATGAAAAACTGTTTTTT.

This clone was seen more than once but under ten times. The J gene is TRBJ2-3, the V gene TRBV4-2; the D is unclear. V lost 1 base, J lost 4 bases, and 6 bases lay in between. CDR3 length equals 13 residues. Per the germline V gene, CDR1 is LGHNA and CDR2 is YNFKEQ. DNA for the CDR3: TGTGCCAGCAGCCAAGCCCAGTCAGATACGCAGTATTTT. It translates to CASSQAQSDTQYF.

The V gene is TRBV5-4, the J gene TRBJ2-7, with D possibly being TRBD1 (6 bases). The germline gives CDR1 SGHNT, CDR2 YYREEE (reference sequence). The CDR3 spans 15 residues. Trimming left V 4 bases short and J 2 bases short, with 16 bases between. The CDR3 DNA reads as TGTGCCAGCAGCCTGGGACAAGTCCCCACCTACGAGCAGTACTTC. Translated, it gives CASSLGQVPTYEQYF.

The J gene is TRBJ1-3, the V gene TRBV14, with D perhaps TRBD1 (5 bases). Germline CDR1 reads SGHDN; CDR2 reads FVKESK. The ends were cut back, 1 base at V and 7 bases at J, with 14 bases in the middle. The CDR3 length is 15 residues. The CDR3 sequence is CASSQGSPGVNTIYF. The CDR3 DNA follows: TGTGCCAGCAGCCAAGGTTCTCCGGGGGTGAACACCATATATTTT.

This chain joins TRBV4-1 and TRBJ2-1; 7 positions match TRBD2. From germline, CDR1 is MGHRA and CDR2 YSYEKL. CDR3 size: 16 residues. Unmatched junction bases numbered 5, after V lost 0 bases and J lost 3 bases. CDR3 loop: CASSQDMGGSYNEQFF. The CDR3 bases are TGCGCCAGCAGCCAAGATATGGGAGGGAGCTACAATGAGCAGTTCTTC.

The chain combines TRBV5-6 with TRBJ1-1; a weak D match, TRBD1 (5 bases). The CDR3 spans 14 residues. V lost 2 bases and J 4 bases, leaving 12 bases between the germline ends. Germline CDR1 reads SGHDT; CDR2 reads YYEEEE. CDR3 region: CASSFYRRGTEAFF. The CDR3 nucleotides read TGTGCCAGCAGCTTTTACAGGAGAGGCACTGAAGCTTTCTTT.

The V and J genes are TRBV19 and TRBJ1-5; tentatively, D is TRBD1 (6 bases). The CDR3 has 15 residues. Trimming took 5 bases from V and 5 from J, leaving 16 bases between them. The germline gives CDR1 LNHDA, CDR2 SQIVND (reference sequence). CDR3 residues: CASSVITGSDQPQHF. The CDR3 DNA reads as TGTGCCAGTAGTGTCATAACAGGGAGCGATCAGCCCCAGCATTTT.

The chain is built from TRBV5-6 and TRBJ1-1, with D uncertain. The CDR3 extends over 16 amino acids. With 2 bases removed from V and 4 bases from J, the gap between germline ends came to 18 bases. The V gene's germline CDR1 is SGHDT and CDR2 YYEEEE. CDR3 region: CASSFGGSHRGTEAFF. The CDR3 nucleotides read TGTGCCAGCAGCTTTGGAGGGAGTCACCGGGGCACTGAAGCTTTCTTT.

The chain joins TRBV19 to TRBJ2-1; 9 bases fit TRBD2. This CDR3 has 17 residues. Unmatched junction bases numbered 11, after V lost 5 bases and J lost 3 bases. Germline assignment: CDR1 LNHDA and CDR2 SQIVND (reference sequence). The CDR3 here is CASSPPYSGGDYNEQFF. CDR3 nucleotides: TGTGCCAGTAGTCCTCCTTATAGCGGGGGAGACTACAATGAGCAGTTCTTC.

The chain employs TRBV27 and TRBJ2-7, with 10 bases that match TRBD2. The CDR3 has 15 residues. Germline V gene data show CDR1 as MNHEY and CDR2 as SMNVEV (reference sequence). Germline trimming cut 2 bases from V and 0 bases from J; bases unmatched to any gene: 1. DNA for the CDR3: TGTGCCAGCAGTTTAAAGCGGGGGGGCTCCTACGAGCAGTACTTC. This encodes CASSLKRGGSYEQYF.

This chain links TRBV7-6 with TRBJ2-5; 7 nucleotides line up with TRBD1. The CDR3 is 18 amino acids. CDR1 and CDR2 (germline): SGHVS, FNYEAQ. The V and J ends lost 0 bases and 3 bases, in that order; junction bases with no gene match: 13. The CDR3 spells CASSLASLPGGSEETQYF. As DNA, the CDR3 is TGTGCCAGCAGCTTAGCGAGTCTTCCAGGGGGTTCGGAAGAGACCCAGTACTTC.

This clone was picked up a small number of times. CDR3 residues: CASSPHAGAVETQYF. DNA of the CDR3: TGTGCCAGCTCACCGCACGCGGGGGCTGTAGAGACCCAGTACTTC. This chain joins TRBV18 and TRBJ2-5; a weak D match, TRBD2 (7 bases). The V gene lost 3 bases and the J gene lost 4 bases, with 15 bases spanning the gap. Per germline, CDR1 KGHSH and CDR2 LQKENI. The CDR3 totals 15 residues.

This chain connects TRBV28 to TRBJ1-2, with no clear D. CDR1 is MDHEN and CDR2 is SYDVKM in the germline V gene. V shed 2 bases and J shed 4 bases, with 14 bases lying between them. This CDR3 has 15 amino acids. CDR3 residues: CASSLQFGVSYGYTF. The DNA of the CDR3 is TGTGCCAGCAGTTTACAATTCGGTGTTTCCTATGGCTACACCTTC.

The V call is TRBV2, the J call TRBJ1-2, with 7 bases that match TRBD1. CDR1 SNHLY and CDR2 FYNNEI come from the germline V gene. J was trimmed by 1 base and V by 6 bases; bases with no gene match: 11. The CDR3 runs 16 residues. The CDR3 sequence is CASSEMGTALNYGYTF. The CDR3 DNA follows: TGTGCCAGCAGCGAAATGGGGACAGCCCTTAACTATGGCTACACCTTC. Based on the CDR3 plus reference TRBV2 and TRBJ1-2, the full variable domain is EPEVTQTPSHQVTQMGQEVILRCVPISNHLYFYWYRQILGQKVEFLVSFYNNEISEKSEIFDDQFSVERPDGSNFTLKIRSTKLEDSAMYFCASSEMGTALNYGYTFGSGTRLTVV.

V gene TRBV7-8 combines with J gene TRBJ2-7, with no clear D. Germline V gene data show CDR1 as SGHVS and CDR2 as FQNEAQ. The CDR3 is 15 residues long. Trimming pared 1 base from V and 2 bases from J, leaving 12 bases between. CDR3 coding DNA: TGTGCCAGCAGCTTAGGCAGGATTAAGACCTACGAGCAGTACTTC. This codes for CASSLGRIKTYEQYF.

The chain combines TRBV27 with TRBJ2-1, with D maybe TRBD1 (5 bases). V gave up 5 bases and J gave up 7 bases, with 21 bases separating them. Per the germline V gene, CDR1 is MNHEY and CDR2 is SMNVEV (reference sequence). CDR3 length: 16 amino acids. The DNA of the CDR3 is TGTGCCAGCAGTCTTGTAGGGGCGCTTACTACGAATGAGCAGTTCTTC. This encodes CASSLVGALTTNEQFF.

The V call is TRBV27, the J call TRBJ2-1, with D hard to call. CDR1 is MNHEY, CDR2 SMNVEV, per germline (reference sequence). V lost 0 bases and J 9 bases, leaving 12 bases between the germline ends. The CDR3 is 14 amino acids. The CDR3 reads CASSLSVRGGEQFF. The CDR3 DNA reads as TGTGCCAGCAGTTTATCGGTCCGCGGCGGTGAGCAGTTCTTC.

The chain is built from TRBV9 and TRBJ2-4; TRBD1 aligns across 7 bases. V shed 0 bases and J 9 bases; nucleotides not matched to a gene: 9. Looked up from germline, CDR1 is SGDLS and CDR2 is YYNGEE. The CDR3 is 15 amino acids. CDR3 in DNA: TGTGCCAGCAGCGTAGCTACAGGGGCCATGAGCATTCAGTACTTC. It is translated as CASSVATGAMSIQYF.

The V and J genes are TRBV11-1 and TRBJ2-3; 7 positions match TRBD1. CDR1 and CDR2 from the germline V gene are SGHAT and FQDESV (reference sequence). The CDR3 runs 15 residues. V was clipped by 5 bases and J by 1 base; unmatched bases: 6. CDR3 coding DNA: TGTGCCAGCAGCACAGACAGGGCCCGCACAGATACGCAGTATTTT. As protein: CASSTDRARTDTQYF.

This chain connects TRBV6-6 to TRBJ1-1, with D tentatively TRBD1 (6 bases). The CDR3 consists of 16 residues. Deletions cut 6 bases from V and 0 bases from J, with 17 bases between. Germline V gene lookup returns CDR1 MNHNY and CDR2 SVGAGI (reference sequence). The CDR3 here is CASRINTGTMNTEAFF. In nucleotides, the CDR3 is TGTGCCAGCAGGATTAATACAGGGACCATGAACACTGAAGCTTTCTTT.

This sequence joins TRBV5-4 and TRBJ2-7, with 14 bases lining up with TRBD2. This CDR3 comprises 15 residues. The ends lost 4 bases at V and 2 bases at J; junction bases unmatched: 2. Per germline, CDR1 SGHNT and CDR2 YYREEE (reference sequence). CDR3: CASSGTSGGPYEQYF. In DNA form, the CDR3 reads TGTGCCAGCAGCGGGACTAGCGGGGGACCCTACGAGCAGTACTTC. The full variable domain, in which reference TRBV5-4 and TRBJ2-7 provide the parts outside the CDR3, is ETGVTQSPTHLIKTRGQQVTLRCSSQSGHNTVSWYQQALGQGPQFIFQYYREEENGRGNFPPRFSGLQFPNYSSELNVNALELDDSALYLCASSGTSGGPYEQYFGPGTRLTVT.

This clone was counted a single time. V gene TRBV9 combines with J gene TRBJ2-3, with 13 bases that match TRBD2. CDR1 SGDLS and CDR2 YYNGEE come from the germline V gene. This CDR3 has 17 residues. Trimming at V came to 0 bases and at J to 3 bases, leaving 4 bases not matched to a gene. The CDR3 DNA follows: TGTGCCAGCAGCGTAGCCGGGACTAGCGGGATGACAGATACGCAGTATTTT. The encoded protein is CASSVAGTSGMTDTQYF.

This clone was picked up a small number of times. The chain has TRBV29-1 and TRBJ2-2; possible D gene TRBD2, 7 bases. Germline V gene data show CDR1 as SQVTM and CDR2 as ANQGSEA. The CDR3 runs to 15 residues. V lost 4 bases, J lost 3 bases, and 15 bases lay in between. The CDR3 sequence: CSVAGGAGYTGELFF. The CDR3, as DNA: TGCAGCGTTGCGGGGGGCGCAGGGTACACCGGGGAGCTGTTTTTT.

The chain links TRBV6-5 to TRBJ1-4, with D possibly TRBD1 on 5 matching bases. Trimming removed 0 bases at V and 2 bases at J, with 10 bases between. CDR1 and CDR2 from the germline V gene are MNHEY and SVGAGI. The CDR3 extends over 16 amino acids. DNA for the CDR3: TGTGCCAGCAGTTACTCGAGGTCAGGGACTAATGAAAAACTGTTTTTT. This sequence encodes CASSYSRSGTNEKLFF.

This chain joins TRBV5-8 and TRBJ1-6; TRBD1 agrees at 8 bases. The CDR3 consists of 15 residues. The V gene's germline CDR1 is SGHTS and CDR2 YDEGEE. After removal of 4 bases from V and 5 bases from J, the junction contained 5 bases not matched to a gene. The chain's CDR3 is CASSLGTGHNSPLHF. DNA for the CDR3: TGTGCCAGCAGCCTTGGGACAGGTCATAATTCACCCCTCCACTTT.